This T cell receptor (beta chain) was captured in a study of OX40 agonist ivuxolimab in advanced cancers. Points from the study as a whole: Researchers report that CD8+ T cells had, on average, more expanded clones than CD4+.

CDR1 and CDR2 from the germline V gene are SQVTM and ANQGSEA. CDR3 length equals 12 residues. Trimming removed 3 bases at V and 4 bases at J, with 9 bases between. Using immunoSEQ multiplex PCR, the repertoire was profiled, and TCRdb retains in-frame clones only, with some absent. The table has roughly 68,000 clones, 75% to 90% seen once; the top ten hold roughly 13%. Notes on this clone: Antigen specificity is unknown.

Sequencing used CD4+ or CD8+ T cells sorted from blood, obtained in a trial of the OX40 agonist ivuxolimab. This sequence joins TRBV29-1 and TRBJ1-1, with a weak D call TRBD1 (5 bases). The receptor was derived from an adult with an advanced solid tumor such as melanoma, head and neck, liver or kidney cancer. CDR3 amino acids: CSVDSQGTEAFF. The CDR3 DNA reads as TGCAGCGTTGATTCCCAGGGCACTGAAGCTTTCTTT.